Presented here are 2 T cell receptor beta chains from one specimen sequenced in a study of shared clonotypes between healthy human individuals. Naive-designated CD8 cells lacked CD45RO, were positively enriched for CCR7, and omitted terminally differentiated effector memory CD45RA+ cells. Here immunoSEQ multiplex PCR was the method, and the copy in TCRdb shows in-frame clones only, minus some. This sample yields around 1,900,000 clones, of which about 94% are seen a single time; 1.5% to 2% belongs to the top ten. The sequencing input was naive CD8+ T cells from PBMCs. These receptors all come from a man younger than 35 in good health. Some clones in this sample may be carry-over from other donors' samples.

The rearrangement joins TRBV4-1 to TRBJ2-7; D unclear. This CDR3 is built from 14 residues. Germline lookup yields CDR1 MGHRA and CDR2 YSYEKL. The V and J ends lost 4 bases and 3 bases respectively, with 13 bases between them. In DNA form, the CDR3 reads TGCGCCAGCAGCCTGCAAACACCTAACTACGAGCAGTACTTC. Its translation: CASSLQTPNYEQYF.

The genes are TRBV5-1 and TRBJ1-1; 8 positions match TRBD1. Germline CDR1 reads SGHRS; CDR2 reads YFSETQ. This CDR3 comprises 16 residues. J gave up 4 bases and V 1 base, and 9 bases lay outside the gene matches. The CDR3 sequence is CASSLSQGAEGTEAFF. The CDR3 coding sequence is TGCGCCAGCAGCTTGTCCCAGGGGGCGGAGGGCACTGAAGCTTTCTTT. Full variable domain (outside the CDR3, taken from reference TRBV5-1 and TRBJ1-1): KAGVTQTPRYLIKTRGQQVTLSCSPISGHRSVSWYQQTPGQGLQFLFEYFSETQRNKGNFPGRFSGRQFSNSRSEMNVSTLELGDSALYLCASSLSQGAEGTEAFFGQGTRLTVV.